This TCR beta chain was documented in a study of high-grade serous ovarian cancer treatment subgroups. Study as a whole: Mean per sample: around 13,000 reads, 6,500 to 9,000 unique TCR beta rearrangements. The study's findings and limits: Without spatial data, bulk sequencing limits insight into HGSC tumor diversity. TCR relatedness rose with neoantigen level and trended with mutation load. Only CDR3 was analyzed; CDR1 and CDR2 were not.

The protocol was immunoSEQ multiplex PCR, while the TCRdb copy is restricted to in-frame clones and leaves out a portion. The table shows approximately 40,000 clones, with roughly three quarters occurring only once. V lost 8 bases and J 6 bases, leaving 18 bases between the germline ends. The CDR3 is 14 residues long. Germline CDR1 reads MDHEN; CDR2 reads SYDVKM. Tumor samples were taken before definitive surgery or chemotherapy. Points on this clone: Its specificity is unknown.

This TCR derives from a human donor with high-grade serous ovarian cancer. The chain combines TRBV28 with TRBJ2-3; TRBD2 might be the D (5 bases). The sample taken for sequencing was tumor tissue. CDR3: CASRDPAYGDTQYF. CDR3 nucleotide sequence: TGTGCCAGCCGGGATCCCGCCTATGGGGATACGCAGTATTTT. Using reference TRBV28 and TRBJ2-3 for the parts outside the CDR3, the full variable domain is DVKVTQSSRYLVKRTGEKVFLECVQDMDHENMFWYRQDPGLGLRLIYFSYDVKMKEKGDIPEGYSVSREKKERFSLILESASTNQTSMYLCASRDPAYGDTQYFGPGTRLTVL.